One sample yielded the 23 T cell receptor beta chains listed below, sequenced in a study of CD8+CD57+ T cells in acquired aplastic anemia. TCR beta VDJ and CDR3 were profiled, and genomic DNA was the template. TCRdb re-analysed the reads in MiXCR, keeping a single row per CDR3 protein. The table records about 180,000 distinct CDR3 sequences, roughly half of them present only once. The sample taken for sequencing was sorted CD4+, CD8+, or CD8+CD57+ T cells (not recorded which) from PBMCs. The receptor source for this set is a human donor in good health.

This clonotype was recorded once. The chain uses TRBV15 and TRBJ2-1; TRBD2 aligns across 13 bases. Germline V gives CDR1 LNHNV, CDR2 YYDKDF (reference sequence). The CDR3 has 15 residues. J was trimmed by 6 bases and V by 4 bases; bases with no gene match: 3. In nucleotides, the CDR3 is TGTGCCACCAGCACTGGACTAGCGGGAGTCAATGAGCAGTTCTTC. Protein sequence: CATSTGLAGVNEQFF.

As regards this clonotype: This CDR3 fails to terminate in the conserved phenylalanine or tryptophan, so it likely reflects a read error. The DNA for the CDR3 is TGTGCCAGCAGTCCCAGGGACAGGCGAAACACTGAAGCTTTCTAT. Amino acid sequence: CASSPRDRRNTEAFY. The V call is TRBV6-5, the J call TRBJ1-1; 8 nucleotides agree with TRBD1. Unmatched junction bases numbered 7, after V lost 5 bases and J lost 2 bases. CDR3 length: 15 amino acids. Per germline, CDR1 MNHEY and CDR2 SVGAGI.

This clonotype was observed a few times. J is TRBJ1-5 and V is TRBV2, with 7 bases aligning to TRBD1. The V segment lost 8 bases and the J segment 1 base; nucleotides outside the gene matches: 8. CDR1 is SNHLY, CDR2 FYNNEI, per germline. This CDR3 region has 15 residues. The CDR3, as DNA: TGTGCCAGCCGCTCCGGGACAGCAAGCAATCAGCCCCAGCATTTT. It is translated as CASRSGTASNQPQHF.

J is TRBJ2-7 and V is TRBV30; weak D call: TRBD1 (5 bases). The germline CDR1 and CDR2 sequences are GTSNPN and SVGIG (reference sequence). CDR3 length: 12 residues. The V gene lost 0 bases and the J gene lost 3 bases, with 6 bases spanning the gap. In DNA, the CDR3 is TGTGCCTGGAGTGTACAGGTCTACGAGCAGTACTTC. The encoded protein is CAWSVQVYEQYF.

The gene calls are TRBV20-1 and TRBJ1-1; the D gene is possibly TRBD1 (5 bases). Germline V lookup: CDR1 DFQATT, CDR2 SNEGSKA (reference sequence). V lost 3 bases, J lost 5 bases, and 13 bases lay in between. The CDR3 extends over 13 amino acids. CDR3 nucleotide sequence: TGCAGTGCTAGGGCAGGGTTTGGGACTGAAGCTTTCTTT. Its translation: CSARAGFGTEAFF.

This clonotype has just a few counts. J is TRBJ1-2 and V is TRBV30, with 7 nucleotides matching TRBD1. Germline trimming cut 3 bases from V and 4 bases from J; bases unmatched to any gene: 8. The germline CDR1 and CDR2 sequences are GTSNPN and SVGIG (reference sequence). The length of the CDR3 is 14 residues. CDR3 protein: CAWRGAGGVYGYTF. CDR3 in DNA: TGTGCCTGGAGAGGGGCAGGGGGGGTCTATGGCTACACCTTC.

V usage is TRBV12-3 or TRBV12-4 and J usage is TRBJ1-5; TRBD1 might be the D (6 bases). Trimming took off 6 bases at V and 6 bases at J, with 12 bases between the two ends. There are 13 residues in the CDR3. The CDR3 DNA reads TGTGCCAGCAGCTCGACAGGATTTCAGCCCCAGCATTTT. Translating it yields CASSSTGFQPQHF.

This chain joins TRBV5-1 and TRBJ2-7, with a weak D call TRBD2 (5 bases). Trimming took 3 bases from V and 2 from J, leaving 12 bases between them. The germline CDR1 and CDR2 sequences are SGHRS and YFSETQ. There are 14 residues in the CDR3. CDR3 amino acids: CASSWETPTYEQYF. CDR3 in DNA: TGCGCCAGCAGCTGGGAGACACCAACCTACGAGCAGTACTTC.

The chain couples TRBV10-3 to TRBJ2-1; tentatively, D is TRBD2 (7 bases). The CDR3 covers 13 residues. V lost 6 bases and J lost 6, with 12 bases in between. Germline V gene lookup returns CDR1 ENHRY and CDR2 SYGVKD. The DNA of the CDR3 is TGTGCCATCAGGGGGGGAGGGGGCAATGAGCAGTTCTTC. It codes for CAIRGGGGNEQFF.

The chain employs TRBV19 and TRBJ1-1; D is perhaps TRBD1 (5 bases). The V gene's germline CDR1 is LNHDA and CDR2 SQIVND (reference sequence). V lost 5 bases, J lost 6 bases, and 10 bases lay in between. CDR3 length: 12 amino acids. The CDR3 coding sequence is TGTGCCAGTAGTGGATCGACAGCTGAAGCTTTCTTT. Translating gives CASSGSTAEAFF. The variable domain in full, completed from reference TRBV19 and TRBJ1-1, reads DGGITQSPKYLFRKEGQNVTLSCEQNLNHDAMYWYRQDPGQGLRLIYYSQIVNDFQKGDIAEGYSVSREKKESFPLTVTSAQKNPTAFYLCASSGSTAEAFFGQGTRLTVV.

This clonotype was detected only a few times. This chain joins TRBV6-5 and TRBJ2-7, with 10 positions matching TRBD1. J gave up 2 bases and V 2 bases, and 0 bases lay outside the gene matches. CDR1 is MNHEY and CDR2 is SVGAGI in the germline V gene. CDR3 length equals 14 residues. Written as DNA, the CDR3 is TGTGCCAGCAGTTACGGACAGGGGGCCTACGAGCAGTACTTC. It is translated as CASSYGQGAYEQYF.

The chain is built from TRBV5-1 and TRBJ2-7, with TRBD2 matching 8 bases. With V trimmed by 6 bases and J by 3 bases, 5 bases remained unmatched. Germline V gene sequence: CDR1 SGHRS, CDR2 YFSETQ. The CDR3 loop spans 13 amino acids. Written as DNA, the CDR3 is TGCGCCAGCAACCAGGGGACTAGCTACGAGCAGTACTTC. It yields the protein CASNQGTSYEQYF.

This clonotype was found a few times. The V and J genes are TRBV7-9 and TRBJ2-7, with a possible D match to TRBD1 (6 bases). Germline values: CDR1 SEHNR, CDR2 FQNEAQ (reference sequence). The CDR3 loop spans 12 amino acids. Deletions cut 5 bases from V and 4 bases from J, with 9 bases between. CDR3 nucleotides: TGTGCCAGCAGCACCGGACAGTACGAGCAGTACTTC. It is translated as CASSTGQYEQYF.

A note on this clonotype: Sequence at one end of the junction differs from germline and may be a read error. This chain links TRBV28 with TRBJ2-6; D is ambiguous. The CDR3 loop spans 15 amino acids. Germline CDR1 MDHEN, CDR2 SYDVKM. CDR3 sequence: CASSFGVSGANVLTF. The CDR3 region has the DNA TGCGCCAGCAGTTTTGGGGTCTCTGGGGCCAACGTCCTGACTTTC.

This chain links TRBV29-1 with TRBJ2-5; no firm D call. CDR1 SQVTM and CDR2 ANQGSEA come from the germline V gene. Deletions cut 7 bases from V and 1 base from J, with 10 bases between. The CDR3 totals 12 residues. CDR3 amino acids: CSAPVSQETQYF. The CDR3 coding sequence is TGCAGCGCCCCAGTCAGCCAAGAGACCCAGTACTTC.

As concerns this clonotype: A much larger clone differs by one base, so this may be a read error. The chain couples TRBV5-4 to TRBJ2-1; perhaps TRBD2 as D (6 bases). The V gene's germline CDR1 is SGHNT and CDR2 YYREEE (reference sequence). The ends were cut back, 1 base at V and 8 bases at J, with 16 bases in the middle. The CDR3 contains 15 residues. CDR3 sequence: CASSLRTGVDDEQFF. In DNA, the CDR3 is TGTGCCAGCAGCTTGCGAACGGGAGTTGACGATGAGCAGTTCTTC.

This clonotype was observed a few times. V is TRBV29-1 and J is TRBJ2-2, with D uncertain. The germline CDR1 and CDR2 sequences are SQVTM and ANQGSEA. The V gene lost 3 bases and the J gene lost 3 bases, with 8 bases spanning the gap. There are 13 residues in the CDR3. The CDR3 DNA is TGCAGCGTTGATGTGGACCACACCGGGGAGCTGTTTTTT. Translation gives CSVDVDHTGELFF.

Ten or more counts support this clonotype. This sequence joins TRBV5-1 and TRBJ1-6; D ambiguous. Trimming removed 0 bases at V and 3 bases at J, with 10 bases between. The CDR3 length is 16 residues. Germline V gene lookup returns CDR1 SGHRS and CDR2 YFSETQ. CDR3 sequence (DNA): TGCGCCAGCAGCTTGGCGGGTTGGGGCTATAATTCACCCCTCCACTTT. It codes for CASSLAGWGYNSPLHF.

This clonotype was found many times. The DNA for the CDR3 is TGTGCCAGCAGTTTTTGGACGGCAAACACTGAAGCTTTCTTT. This encodes CASSFWTANTEAFF. The chain recombines TRBV12-3 or TRBV12-4 with TRBJ1-1; no reliable D call. The CDR3 is 14 residues long. The V end was cut by 3 bases, the J end by 2 bases, with 10 bases between.

This clonotype was detected ten times or more. This sequence joins TRBV12-3 or TRBV12-4 and TRBJ2-2; D uncertain. V was trimmed by 6 bases and J by 9 bases, leaving 8 bases between them. The CDR3 is 11 amino acids. The CDR3 DNA sequence: TGTGCCAGCAGCCGAGATTGGGAGCTGTTTTTT. Its protein is CASSRDWELFF.

With respect to this clonotype: A much larger clone sits a single nucleotide away, making a read error possible. The J gene is TRBJ1-5, the V gene TRBV6-1, with D possibly TRBD1 on 5 matching bases. Trimming stripped 7 bases from V and 5 bases from J, with 12 bases between. Germline loops: CDR1 MNHNS, CDR2 SASEGT. This CDR3 is built from 13 residues. The CDR3 sequence: CASTVQGDQPQHF. DNA of the CDR3: TGTGCCAGCACCGTGCAGGGTGATCAGCCCCAGCATTTT.

This clonotype was counted at least ten times. The CDR3 reads CSVEGVSSSYEQYF. The CDR3, as DNA: TGCAGCGTTGAGGGCGTTTCGAGCTCCTACGAGCAGTACTTC. V gene TRBV29-1 combines with J gene TRBJ2-7; D gene uncertain. The CDR3 has 14 amino acids. V lost 3 bases and J lost 0, with 12 bases in between. Per the germline V gene, CDR1 is SQVTM and CDR2 is ANQGSEA.

Many counts were recorded for this clonotype. This chain uses TRBV13 with TRBJ2-5; possibly TRBD2 for D (6 bases). The V and J ends lost 4 bases and 0 bases respectively, with 18 bases between them. CDR1 and CDR2 from the germline V gene are PRHDT and FYEKMQ (reference sequence). The CDR3 has 17 residues. CDR3 in amino acids: CASSSRRAGSNQETQYF. Written as DNA, the CDR3 is TGTGCCAGCAGCTCCAGACGGGCGGGGTCCAACCAAGAGACCCAGTACTTC.